The rows below give T cell receptor beta chains drawn from one sample of a study of regulatory T cells in long-lasting Graves disease. TCRdb processed the multiplex PCR reads anew with MiXCR; each CDR3 protein has one entry. The table has about 460,000 distinct CDR3 sequences, roughly 15% seen once; the top ten hold roughly a sixth. The same specimen was also included in a second study, on T cells in Graves' hyperthyroidism and ophthalmopathy.

This specimen consisted of peripheral blood mononuclear cells (PBMCs), obtained at new diagnosis, from a patient treated with antithyroid drugs. These receptors all stem from a woman aged 45-59 years with Graves disease. The CDR3 runs from the conserved cysteine through the conserved F or W. A D gene is named only where the DNA matches it firmly. Not all rows give a size; the values are once, few, many and, for expanded clones, a class.

j_gene | abundance | v_gene | d_gene | len | CDR3nt | CDR3aa
TRBJ2-1 | many | TRBV11-3 | NA | 13 | TGTGCCAGCAGCTTAGAGGGAGACAATGAGCAGTTCTTC | CASSLEGDNEQFF
TRBJ1-2 | few | TRBV7-9 | NA | 12 | TGTGCCAGCAAAAGAAGCGCGGCTGGCTACACCTTC | CASKRSAAGYTF
TRBJ2-7 | few | TRBV20-1 | TRBD2 | 16 | TGCAGTGCTAGACCCCCCGGGGGAGCGGGGACCTACGAGCAGTACTTC | CSARPPGGAGTYEQYF
TRBJ2-6 | NA | TRBV10-2 | NA | 18 | TGCGCCAGCAGTGAATGGGGACGGACTCTCTCTGGGGCCAACGTCCTGACTTTC | CASSEWGRTLSGANVLTF
TRBJ2-1 | NA | TRBV7-9 | NA | 10 | TGTGCCAGCAGCCCGACAGAGCAGTTCTTC | CASSPTEQFF
TRBJ2-3 | many | TRBV7-9 | TRBD2 | 15 | TGTGCCAGCAGCTTAGGCGGGAGAGCCACAGATACGCAGTATTTT | CASSLGGRATDTQYF
TRBJ2-5 | NA | TRBV7-9 | TRBD2 | 22 | TGTGCCAGCAGCTTAGTCGTCTTTGCGGGGACTAGCGGGAGCACAGGGCAAGAGACCCAGTACTTC | CASSLVVFAGTSGSTGQETQYF
TRBJ1-2 | many | TRBV6-2/TRBV6-3 | NA | 14 | TGTGCCAGCAGACCCGGCTCGGGCAGCTATGGCTACACCTTC | CASRPGSGSYGYTF
TRBJ2-7 | few | TRBV5-1 | NA | 16 | TGCGCCAGCAGCTCAATAAGGGGCCCGCGGAGCTACGAGCAGTACTTC | CASSSIRGPRSYEQYF
TRBJ2-1 | many | TRBV28 | TRBD1 | 15 | TGTGCCAGCAGGCCCGGGACAGCGTCCTACAATGAGCAGTTCTTC | CASRPGTASYNEQFF
TRBJ1-2 | many | TRBV19 | TRBD1 | 14 | TGTGCCAGTAGTATGGACCGGGACAGGGCCGGCTACACCTTC | CASSMDRDRAGYTF
TRBJ1-5 | NA | TRBV7-9 | NA | 13 | TGTGCCAGCAGCGAGACTTTCAATCAGCCCCAGCATTTT | CASSETFNQPQHF
TRBJ2-1 | few | TRBV18 | TRBD2 | 18 | TGTGCCAGCTCACCATTTGAAGGACTAGCGGGAGGGAACAATGAGCAGTTCTTC | CASSPFEGLAGGNNEQFF
TRBJ2-7 | few | TRBV20-1 | TRBD2 | 16 | TGCAGTGCTAGGGGACTAGCGGGAGGGCACTACTACGAGCAGTACTTC | CSARGLAGGHYYEQYF
TRBJ2-7 | few | TRBV14 | NA | 14 | TGTGCCAGCAGCCAAGATCAGCTTGGTTACGAGCAGTACTTC | CASSQDQLGYEQYF
TRBJ2-7 | many | TRBV5-1 | TRBD2 | 16 | TGCGCCAGCAGCCGCTCCGGGACTAGCGTTGCCTACGAGCAGTACTTC | CASSRSGTSVAYEQYF
TRBJ2-7 | NA | TRBV25-1 | NA | 14 | TGTGCCAGCAGTGAATATCTTAGGCCCTACGAGCAGTACTTC | CASSEYLRPYEQYF
TRBJ2-7 | many | TRBV28 | TRBD2 | 14 | TGTGCCAGCAGTTTATATAGCGGGAGTTACGAGCAGTACTTC | CASSLYSGSYEQYF
TRBJ1-1 | many | TRBV12-3/TRBV12-4 | TRBD1 | 16 | TGTGCCAGCAGTTTGGGGACAGGGGGAGATTGGACTGAAGCTTTCTTT | CASSLGTGGDWTEAFF
TRBJ1-1 | NA | TRBV3-1 | NA | 13 | TGTGCCAGCAGCCTAAGGGAAACGGCTGAAGCTTTCTTT | CASSLRETAEAFF
TRBJ1-6 | many | TRBV28 | NA | 15 | TGTGCCAGCAGTTTAAGTGCAGGGGATAATTCACCCCTCCACTTT | CASSLSAGDNSPLHF
TRBJ2-1 | many | TRBV2 | NA | 11 | TGTGCCAGCGGGGGCCTTCAACGGGGGTTCTTC | CASGGLQRGFF
TRBJ2-2 | NA | TRBV24-1 | TRBD2 | 16 | TGTGCCACCAGTGCGGGCGGGAGATTGTTTACCGGGGAGCTGTTTTTT | CATSAGGRLFTGELFF
TRBJ2-2 | many | TRBV2 | NA | 15 | TGTGCCAGCAGAGAAACGGACAGAAACACCGGGGAGCTGTTTTTT | CASRETDRNTGELFF
TRBJ2-7 | NA | TRBV30 | TRBD2 | 13 | TGTGCCCTAACCGGGACTAGCGGTTACGAGCAGTACTTC | CALTGTSGYEQYF
TRBJ2-5 | many | TRBV10-2 | NA | 16 | TGCGCCAGCAGTGAGTCTGTCGGGGCGGCCAGGGAGACCCAGTACTTC | CASSESVGAARETQYF
TRBJ1-4 | few | TRBV5-1 | NA | 15 | TGTGCCAGCAGCTTGTATCAGACAGAGGATGAAAAACTGTTTTTT | CASSLYQTEDEKLFF
TRBJ2-1 | NA | TRBV13 | NA | 13 | TGTGCCAGCAGCTTGTGGGGCTTCGATGAGCAGTTCTTC | CASSLWGFDEQFF
TRBJ1-1 | NA | TRBV7-9 | TRBD1 | 13 | TGTGCCAGCAGCAACTCAGGGGGCCCTGAAGCTTTCTTT | CASSNSGGPEAFF
TRBJ1-6 | NA | TRBV14 | NA | 16 | TGTGCCAGCAGCCAAGATCTCGGGATGGGTAATTCACCCCTCCACTTT | CASSQDLGMGNSPLHF
TRBJ2-1 | many | TRBV29-1 | NA | 13 | TGCAGCGTTGGAACGAGAGCGACTGGTGAGCAGTTCTTC | CSVGTRATGEQFF
TRBJ2-3 | many | TRBV7-3 | TRBD1 | 15 | TGTGCCAGCAGCCGGACAGGGGTAGGCACAGATACGCAGTATTTT | CASSRTGVGTDTQYF
TRBJ1-2 | many | TRBV29-1 | TRBD1 | 14 | TGCAGCGTTGAAGAGGGACAGGGGGCGTGGGGCTACACCTTC | CSVEEGQGAWGYTF
TRBJ2-2 | NA | TRBV13 | TRBD2 | 17 | TGTGCCAGCAGCCTGGGACTAGCGGGAGGGTTTTCCGGGGAGCTGTTTTTT | CASSLGLAGGFSGELFF
TRBJ2-5 | many | TRBV10-3 | NA | 14 | TGTGCCATCAGCCAGAGGGGGGGACAAGAGACCCAGTACTTC | CAISQRGGQETQYF
TRBJ2-5 | many | TRBV13 | TRBD1 | 16 | TGTGCCAGCAGCTCGACCGGGACAGAGGCACAAGAGACCCAGTACTTC | CASSSTGTEAQETQYF
TRBJ2-2 | many | TRBV27 | NA | 10 | TGTGCCAGCGGGACCGGGGAGCTGTTTTTT | CASGTGELFF
TRBJ1-5 | many | TRBV6-1 | TRBD1 | 14 | TGTGCCAGTAGGGACAGTGCTAGCAATCAGCCCCAGCATTTT | CASRDSASNQPQHF
TRBJ2-7 | NA | TRBV4-1 | TRBD2 | 17 | TGCGCCAGCAGCCAGCCGACTAGCGGGAGGTCTTCGTACGAGCAGTACTTC | CASSQPTSGRSSYEQYF
TRBJ2-5 | few | TRBV3-1 | NA | 18 | TGTGCCAGCAGCCAAGACATGGGCAGGGGCTCAGCCCAAGAGACCCAGTACTTC | CASSQDMGRGSAQETQYF
TRBJ2-3 | NA | TRBV5-1 | TRBD2 | 16 | TGCGCCAGCAGTTTATCCGGGACTAGCAGCACAGATACGCAGTATTTT | CASSLSGTSSTDTQYF